What follows are 9 T cell receptor beta chains derived from one specimen sequenced in a study of shared clonotypes between healthy human individuals. Sequencing was performed with immunoSEQ multiplex PCR; in TCRdb, only in-frame clones are kept and a portion is missing. The sample lists approximately 2.3 million clones, approximately 95% occurring once. Sequenced input: naive CD4+ T cells from PBMCs. Subset here: CD45RA+ positively selected. These receptor sequences come from a young man in good health. Some clones in this sample may be carry-over from other donors' samples.

A single count supports this clone. This rearrangement joins TRBV28 to TRBJ2-7; TRBD1 agrees at 9 bases. The CDR3 is 15 residues long. V lost 6 bases to trimming and J lost 5 bases; unmatched junction nucleotides: 11. Germline values: CDR1 MDHEN, CDR2 SYDVKM. The CDR3, as DNA: TGTGCCAGCAGCCGAACAGGGGGCGCAATACACGAGCAGTACTTC. Translation: CASSRTGGAIHEQYF.

This chain connects TRBV20-1 to TRBJ2-7; D is possibly TRBD1 (5 bases). Germline assignment: CDR1 DFQATT and CDR2 SNEGSKA (reference sequence). The CDR3 is 11 amino acids. V was trimmed by 4 bases and J by 5 bases, leaving 9 bases between them. The CDR3 reads CSATSRDEQYF. The DNA for the CDR3 is TGCAGTGCTACCTCCAGGGACGAGCAGTACTTC.

The chain employs TRBV7-3 and TRBJ2-1; 11 bases are a match to TRBD2. This CDR3 has 18 residues. Germline assignment: CDR1 SGHTA and CDR2 FQGTGA. V was pared by 5 bases and J by 8 bases, with 17 bases of the junction left unmatched. CDR3 in DNA: TGTGCCAGCAGCCGTTTGGGTGACACTAGCGGGAGCATCGATGAGCAGTTCTTC. Amino acid sequence: CASSRLGDTSGSIDEQFF.

V usage is TRBV7-3 and J usage is TRBJ2-2; 7 bases are a match to TRBD1. Germline-derived CDR1 and CDR2 are SGHTA and FQGTGA. The CDR3 consists of 15 residues. The ends lost 5 bases at V and 7 bases at J; junction bases unmatched: 10. The CDR3: CASSPTTGVIGELFF. The CDR3 nucleotides are TGTGCCAGCAGCCCCACCACAGGGGTTATCGGGGAGCTGTTTTTT.

This chain joins TRBV27 and TRBJ1-2, with a weak D call TRBD1 (6 bases). This CDR3 region has 14 residues. Between the trimmed V and J ends, which lost 6 bases and 2 bases, there was a span of 13 bases. CDR1 is MNHEY, CDR2 SMNVEV, per germline (reference sequence). The CDR3 bases are TGTGCCAGCAGGCGCGATCAGGGGAACTATGGCTACACCTTC. The encoded protein is CASRRDQGNYGYTF.

The rearrangement joins TRBV10-3 to TRBJ2-3, with TRBD1 matching over 10 bases. V lost 5 bases and J lost 3; bases outside the gene matches: 5. This CDR3 region has 15 residues. Germline V gives CDR1 ENHRY, CDR2 SYGVKD. The CDR3 sequence is CAISPTGGRTDTQYF. In DNA form, the CDR3 reads TGTGCCATCAGTCCGACAGGGGGCCGTACAGATACGCAGTATTTT.

V usage is TRBV29-1 and J usage is TRBJ2-1; D might be TRBD1 (6 bases). The CDR3 is made up of 12 amino acids. Germline V lookup: CDR1 SQVTM, CDR2 ANQGSEA. For the CDR3, the DNA is TGCGTGGGCAGGGGCTCCTACAATGAGCAGTTCTTC. Translating gives CVGRGSYNEQFF.

The V call is TRBV6-6, the J call TRBJ2-3, with 10 bases identical to TRBD1. Germline assignment: CDR1 MNHNY and CDR2 SVGAGI (reference sequence). V lost 1 base and J lost 3; bases outside the gene matches: 4. This CDR3 is built from 16 residues. This CDR3 reads CASSYWDRGVTDTQYF. As DNA, the CDR3 is TGTGCCAGCAGTTACTGGGACAGGGGTGTAACAGATACGCAGTATTTT.

The genes are TRBV4-3 and TRBJ1-5, with a possible D match to TRBD1 (6 bases). The CDR3 covers 14 residues. Deletions cut 3 bases from V and 6 bases from J, with 12 bases between. Germline lookup yields CDR1 LGHNA and CDR2 YSLEER. This CDR3 is CASSQEQGSQPQHF. In DNA, the CDR3 is TGCGCCAGCAGCCAGGAACAGGGCTCTCAGCCCCAGCATTTT.